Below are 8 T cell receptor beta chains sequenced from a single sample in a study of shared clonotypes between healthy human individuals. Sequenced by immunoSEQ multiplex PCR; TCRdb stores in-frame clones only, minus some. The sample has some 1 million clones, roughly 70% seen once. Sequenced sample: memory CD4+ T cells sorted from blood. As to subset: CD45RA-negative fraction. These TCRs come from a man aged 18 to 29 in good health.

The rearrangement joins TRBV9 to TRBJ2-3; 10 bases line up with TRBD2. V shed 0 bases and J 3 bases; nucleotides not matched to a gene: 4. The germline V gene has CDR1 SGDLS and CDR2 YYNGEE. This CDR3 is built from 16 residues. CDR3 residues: CASSVDSGRSTDTQYF. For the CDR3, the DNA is TGTGCCAGCAGCGTAGATAGCGGGAGGTCTACAGATACGCAGTATTTT.

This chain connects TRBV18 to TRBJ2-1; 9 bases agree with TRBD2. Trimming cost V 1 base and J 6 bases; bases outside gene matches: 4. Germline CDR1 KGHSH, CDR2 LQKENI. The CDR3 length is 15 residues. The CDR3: CASSPRVAGVNEQFF. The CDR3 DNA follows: TGTGCCAGCTCACCACGGGTAGCGGGAGTCAATGAGCAGTTCTTC.

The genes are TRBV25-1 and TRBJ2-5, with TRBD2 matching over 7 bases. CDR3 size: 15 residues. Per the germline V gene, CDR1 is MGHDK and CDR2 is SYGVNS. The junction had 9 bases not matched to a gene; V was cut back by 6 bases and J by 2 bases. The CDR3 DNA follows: TGTGCCAGCAGCCCAGGCGGGAGCTATCAAGAGACCCAGTACTTC. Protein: CASSPGGSYQETQYF.

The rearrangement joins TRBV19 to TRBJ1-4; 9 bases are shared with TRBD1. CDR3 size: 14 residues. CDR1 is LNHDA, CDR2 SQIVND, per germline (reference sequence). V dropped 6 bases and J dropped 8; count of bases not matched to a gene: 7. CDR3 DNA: TGTGCCAGTAGCCTACAGGGGGCAGGAGAAAAACTGTTTTTT. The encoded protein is CASSLQGAGEKLFF.

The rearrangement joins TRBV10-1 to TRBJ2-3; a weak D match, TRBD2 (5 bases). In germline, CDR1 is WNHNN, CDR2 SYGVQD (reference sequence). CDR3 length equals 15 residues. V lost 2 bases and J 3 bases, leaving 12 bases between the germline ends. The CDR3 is CASSEVYRGTDTQYF. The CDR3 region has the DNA TGCGCCAGCAGTGAGGTTTATAGAGGGACAGATACGCAGTATTTT.

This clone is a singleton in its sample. The CDR3: CASNSQTRADEQFF. The CDR3 bases are TGCGCCAGCAACTCCCAAACCAGGGCCGATGAGCAGTTCTTC. The chain recombines TRBV5-1 with TRBJ2-1; the D gene is possibly TRBD1 (5 bases). This CDR3 spans 14 amino acids. CDR1 SGHRS and CDR2 YFSETQ come from the germline V gene. The V end lost 6 bases, the J end lost 8 bases, and 18 bases lay between the germline ends. The entire variable domain, with the rest obtained from reference TRBV5-1 and TRBJ2-1, is as follows: KAGVTQTPRYLIKTRGQQVTLSCSPISGHRSVSWYQQTPGQGLQFLFEYFSETQRNKGNFPGRFSGRQFSNSRSEMNVSTLELGDSALYLCASNSQTRADEQFFGPGTRLTVL.

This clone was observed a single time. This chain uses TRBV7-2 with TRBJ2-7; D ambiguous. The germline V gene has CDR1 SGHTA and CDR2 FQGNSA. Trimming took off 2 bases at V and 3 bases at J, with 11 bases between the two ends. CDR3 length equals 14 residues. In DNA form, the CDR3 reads TGTGCCAGCAGCTTATCAGTTCTTCTCTACGAGCAGTACTTC. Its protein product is CASSLSVLLYEQYF.

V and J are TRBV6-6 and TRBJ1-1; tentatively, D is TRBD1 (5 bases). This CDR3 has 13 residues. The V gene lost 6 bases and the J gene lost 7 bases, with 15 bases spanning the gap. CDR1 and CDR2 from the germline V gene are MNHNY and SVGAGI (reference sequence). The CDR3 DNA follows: TGTGCCAGCAGCCGACGGGACGGCGATGAAGCTTTCTTT. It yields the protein CASSRRDGDEAFF.